This TCR beta chain comes out of a study of T cell responses to AZD1222 COVID-19 vaccine. The wider study: Second-dose timings of about 4 or about 12 weeks were pooled.

Trimming took 0 bases from V and 0 from J, leaving 3 bases between them. The CDR3 length is 14 residues. CDR1 is MNHEY, CDR2 SVGAGI, per germline. To note about this clone: Its antigen is still unknown.

Repertoires were generated with immunoSEQ multiplex PCR, while TCRdb's copy carries only in-frame clones and drops some. The sample lists over 100,000 clones, about 90% seen once, with over 1.5% in the top ten. Study-level results: Per reports, nearly half of all spike-specific TCRs target regions that are unmutated in variants. Spike was spanned by vaccine-associated CD4 TCRs, with dominance at 160-218 and 743-854.

The genes are TRBV6-5 and TRBJ1-3, with unresolved D. The receptor was derived from an adult in good health. The sequenced sample was peripheral blood, obtained on day 0 of AZD1222 vaccination. The CDR3 DNA reads as TGTGCCAGCAGTTACTCGAACTCTGGAAACACCATATATTTT. Encoded protein: CASSYSNSGNTIYF.